The clone carrying this T cell receptor beta chain is labeled as medium-sized. As yet, its antigen is unknown. Time point meaning: sample taken at primary tumor resection. Donors were under 90 untreated early-stage non-small cell lung cancer patients. The data were obtained in a study of spatial heterogeneity in lung cancer. Across the study: Sequence detection consistently recorded a greater number of beta-chain than alpha-chain sequences. A module score for T cells, taken from matched bulk RNA-seq, correlated strongly with TCR transcript counts in tumor regions. Overall study findings and caveats: Expanded intratumoral alpha and beta TCR counts tracked tumor mutation counts.

TCRdb ran MiXCR on the 5' RACE reads and lists one entry per CDR3 protein. The table records about 10,000 distinct CDR3 sequences, about 54% of them present only once. Germline loops: CDR1 MNHNY, CDR2 SVGAGI (reference sequence). The CDR3 covers 15 residues. V lost 5 bases to trimming and J lost 6 bases; unmatched junction nucleotides: 11. This sample comprised lung tumor tissue, obtained at surgery. V and J are TRBV6-6 and TRBJ1-2, with 8 bases lining up with TRBD1. This receptor was taken from a female donor with early-stage non-small cell lung cancer. The CDR3 reads CASSTNLDRVHGYTF. The CDR3 coding sequence is TGTGCCAGCAGTACAAACTTGGACAGGGTTCATGGCTACACCTTC.